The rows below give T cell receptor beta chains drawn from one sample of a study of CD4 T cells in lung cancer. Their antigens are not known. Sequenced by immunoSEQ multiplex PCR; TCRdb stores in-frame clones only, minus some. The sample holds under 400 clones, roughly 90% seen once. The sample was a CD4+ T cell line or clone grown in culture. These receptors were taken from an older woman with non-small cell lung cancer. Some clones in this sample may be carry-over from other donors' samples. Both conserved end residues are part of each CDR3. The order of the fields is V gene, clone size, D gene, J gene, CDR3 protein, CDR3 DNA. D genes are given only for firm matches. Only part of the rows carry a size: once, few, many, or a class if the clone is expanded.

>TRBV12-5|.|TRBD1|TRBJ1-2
CASGLVPSSTGFVDGYTF
TGTGCTAGTGGTTTGGTTCCATCCTCGACAGGGTTTGTAGATGGCTACACCTTC
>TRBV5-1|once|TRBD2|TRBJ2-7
CASKVAGEHYEQYF
TGCGCCAGCAAGGTAGCGGGAGAGCATTACGAGCAGTACTTC
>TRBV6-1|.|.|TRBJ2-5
CQQSRDRQETQYF
TGCCAGCAGTCCCGGGACCGACAAGAGACCCAGTACTTC
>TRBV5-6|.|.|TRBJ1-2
CASSPPALAVPLYGYTF
TGTGCCAGCAGCCCCCCCGCTCTGGCCGTCCCCCTCTATGGCTACACCTTC
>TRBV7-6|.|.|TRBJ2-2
CASSLGVGVNTGELFF
TGTGCCAGCAGCTTAGGCGTAGGGGTGAACACCGGGGAGCTGTTTTTT
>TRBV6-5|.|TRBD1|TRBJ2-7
CASSYSTGGGYEQYF
TGTGCCAGCAGTTACTCCACAGGGGGCGGGTACGAGCAGTACTTC
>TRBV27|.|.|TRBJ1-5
CASSWGGPNSNQPQHF
TGTGCCAGCAGTTGGGGGGGGCCGAACAGCAATCAGCCCCAGCATTTT
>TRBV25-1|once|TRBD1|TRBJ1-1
CASSVMTGWFTEAFF
TGTGCCAGCAGTGTGATGACAGGGTGGTTCACTGAAGCTTTCTTT
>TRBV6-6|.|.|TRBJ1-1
CASSYGGINTEAFF
TGTGCCAGCAGTTACGGGGGCATCAACACTGAAGCTTTCTTT
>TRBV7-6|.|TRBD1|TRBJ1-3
CASSWGRDRAGNTIYF
TGTGCCAGCAGCTGGGGCCGGGACAGGGCAGGAAACACCATATATTTT
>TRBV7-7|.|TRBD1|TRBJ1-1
CASSRDRNTEAFF
TGTGCTAGCAGCCGGGACAGGAACACTGAAGCTTTCTTT
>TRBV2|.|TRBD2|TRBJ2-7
CASKSGGYEQYF
TGTGCCAGCAAATCGGGGGGCTACGAGCAGTACTTC
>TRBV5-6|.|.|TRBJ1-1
CASSLAGDRNTEAFF
TGTGCCAGCAGCTTGGCCGGAGACAGGAACACTGAAGCTTTCTTT
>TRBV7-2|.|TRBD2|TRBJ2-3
CASSKGLAGSSTDTQYF
TGTGCCAGCAGCAAGGGACTAGCGGGGTCTAGCACAGATACGCAGTATTTT
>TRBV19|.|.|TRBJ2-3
CASSYGGRYTDTQYF
TGTGCCAGTAGTTATGGCGGGCGATACACAGATACGCAGTATTTT
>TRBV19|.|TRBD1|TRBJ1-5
CASSITGGNNQPQHF
TGTGCCAGTAGTATTACAGGGGGGAACAATCAGCCCCAGCATTTT